Following are 2 T cell receptor beta chains from one sample sequenced in a study of blood T cell repertoires in COVID-19. Profiling relied on immunoSEQ multiplex PCR, and the TCRdb table lists in-frame clones only, not all of them. This sample has over 300,000 clones, with roughly 90% found just once. The sample taken for sequencing was PBMCs or T cells enriched from blood (not recorded which). The receptor set was obtained from a woman in her thirties or forties who had recovered from COVID-19.

This chain uses TRBV29-1 with TRBJ2-1; tentative D call: TRBD2 (6 bases). V lost 0 bases and J lost 8, with 8 bases in between. The CDR3 covers 12 residues. The germline V gene has CDR1 SQVTM and CDR2 ANQGSEA. For the CDR3, the DNA is TGCAGCGTTGAAGATGGGACTTATGAGCAGTTCTTC. This sequence encodes CSVEDGTYEQFF.

This CDR3 is CASSAGTGLYEQYF. The CDR3 nucleotides read TGTGCCAGCAGTGCCGGGACAGGGTTGTACGAGCAGTACTTC. The rearrangement joins TRBV9 to TRBJ2-7, with TRBD1 matching over 9 bases. With 5 bases clipped from V and 4 bases from J, the junction kept 7 bases outside the gene matches. Germline V lookup: CDR1 SGDLS, CDR2 YYNGEE. CDR3 length: 14 residues.